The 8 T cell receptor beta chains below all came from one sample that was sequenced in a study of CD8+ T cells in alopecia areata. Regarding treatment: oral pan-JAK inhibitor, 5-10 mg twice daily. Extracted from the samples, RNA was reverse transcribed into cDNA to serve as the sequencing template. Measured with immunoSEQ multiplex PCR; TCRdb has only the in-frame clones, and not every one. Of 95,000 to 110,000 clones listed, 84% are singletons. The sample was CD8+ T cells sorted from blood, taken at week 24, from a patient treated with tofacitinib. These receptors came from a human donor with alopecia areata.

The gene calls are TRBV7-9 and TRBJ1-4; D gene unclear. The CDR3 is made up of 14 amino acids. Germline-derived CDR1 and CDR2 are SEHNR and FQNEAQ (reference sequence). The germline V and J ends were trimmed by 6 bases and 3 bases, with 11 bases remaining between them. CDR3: CASSLEAANEKLFF. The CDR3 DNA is TGTGCCAGCAGTCTAGAGGCGGCTAATGAAAAACTGTTTTTT.

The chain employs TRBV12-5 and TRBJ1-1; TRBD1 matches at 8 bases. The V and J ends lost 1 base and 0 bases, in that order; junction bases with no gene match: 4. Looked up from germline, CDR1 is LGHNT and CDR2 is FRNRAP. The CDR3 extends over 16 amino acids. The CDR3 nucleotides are TGTGCTAGTGGTTTGGGGACAGGGACAATGAACACTGAAGCTTTCTTT. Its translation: CASGLGTGTMNTEAFF. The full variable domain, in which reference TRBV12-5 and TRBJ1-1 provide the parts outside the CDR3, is DARVTQTPRHKVTEMGQEVTMRCQPILGHNTVFWYRQTMMQGLELLAYFRNRAPLDDSGMPKDRFSAEMPDATLATLKIQPSEPRDSAVYFCASGLGTGTMNTEAFFGQGTRLTVV.

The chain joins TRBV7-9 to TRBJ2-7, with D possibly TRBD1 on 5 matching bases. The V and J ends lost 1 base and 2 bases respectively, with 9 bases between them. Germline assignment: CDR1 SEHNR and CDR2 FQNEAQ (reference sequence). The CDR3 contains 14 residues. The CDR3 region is CASSLGDRTYEQYF. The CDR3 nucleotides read TGTGCCAGCAGCTTAGGAGACAGAACCTACGAGCAGTACTTC.

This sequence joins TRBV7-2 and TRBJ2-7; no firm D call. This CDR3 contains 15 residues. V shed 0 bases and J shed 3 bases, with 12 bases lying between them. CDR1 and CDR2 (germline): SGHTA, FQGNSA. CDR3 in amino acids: CASSLASSLIYEQYF. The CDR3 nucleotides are TGTGCCAGCAGCTTAGCTAGCTCGCTGATCTACGAGCAGTACTTC.

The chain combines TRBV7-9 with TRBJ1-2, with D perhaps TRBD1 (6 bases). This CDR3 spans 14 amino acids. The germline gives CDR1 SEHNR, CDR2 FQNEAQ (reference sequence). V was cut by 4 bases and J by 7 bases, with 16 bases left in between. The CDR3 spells CASSSERPQGGYTF. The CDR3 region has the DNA TGTGCCAGCAGCTCGGAACGCCCACAGGGTGGCTACACCTTC.

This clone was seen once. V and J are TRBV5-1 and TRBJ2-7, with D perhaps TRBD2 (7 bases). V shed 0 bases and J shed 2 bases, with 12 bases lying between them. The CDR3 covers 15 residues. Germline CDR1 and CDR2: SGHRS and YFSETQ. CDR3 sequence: CASSLVAGATYEQYF. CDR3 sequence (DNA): TGCGCCAGCAGCTTGGTGGCGGGGGCCACCTACGAGCAGTACTTC.

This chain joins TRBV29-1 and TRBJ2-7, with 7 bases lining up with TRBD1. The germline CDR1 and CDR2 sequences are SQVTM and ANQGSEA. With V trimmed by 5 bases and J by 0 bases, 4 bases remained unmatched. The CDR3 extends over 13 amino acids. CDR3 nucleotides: TGCAGCGTTTTGGACAGGACCTCCTACGAGCAGTACTTC. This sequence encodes CSVLDRTSYEQYF.

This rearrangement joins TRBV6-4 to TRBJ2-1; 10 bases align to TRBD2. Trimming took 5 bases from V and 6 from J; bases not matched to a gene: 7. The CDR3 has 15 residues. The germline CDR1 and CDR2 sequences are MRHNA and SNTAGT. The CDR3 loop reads CASSPGLAAFNEQFF. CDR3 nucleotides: TGTGCCAGCAGTCCCGGACTAGCGGCGTTCAATGAGCAGTTCTTC.